These 8 T cell receptor beta chains were sequenced from one sample in a study of blood T cell repertoires in COVID-19 (dated by TCRdb to the early 2020s). To prepare the library, the immunoSEQ multiplex PCR assay was applied. TCRdb stores this immuneACCESS table with in-frame sequences only. Part of the clones is absent; in the studies checked, under half of the shortfall reflects unresolved V genes, and no reason is known for the rest. The sample yields under 250,000 clones; 70% to 85% were counted once. Clones ranked in the top ten supply under 15% of the sample. The source material was peripheral blood. The receptors come from a human donor in a cohort sampled during active COVID-19.

V gene TRBV10-3 combines with J gene TRBJ1-2; D possibly corresponds to TRBD1 (6 bases). Germline CDR1 reads ENHRY; CDR2 reads SYGVKD. Trimming took 0 bases from V and 5 from J, leaving 7 bases between them. The CDR3 is made up of 13 amino acids. The CDR3 coding sequence is TGTGCCATCAGTGAGTCCAGGGGATATGGCTACACCTTC. Residues: CAISESRGYGYTF.

This chain links TRBV5-4 with TRBJ2-1; 8 nucleotides match TRBD1. The CDR3 extends over 16 amino acids. V was clipped by 4 bases and J by 6 bases; unmatched bases: 12. In germline, CDR1 is SGHNT, CDR2 YYREEE (reference sequence). The chain's CDR3 is CASSRPGGESFNEQFF. In DNA form, the CDR3 reads TGTGCCAGCAGCCGCCCAGGGGGCGAAAGTTTCAATGAGCAGTTCTTC.

The chain carries TRBV5-6 and TRBJ1-6, with D possibly being TRBD1 (6 bases). Germline loops: CDR1 SGHDT, CDR2 YYEEEE. V was shortened by 1 base and J by 6 bases, with 14 bases between the two germline ends. The CDR3 loop spans 16 amino acids. The CDR3 DNA follows: TGTGCCAGCAGCTTGAGCAGGACAGTGGGTAATTCACCCCTCCACTTT. Translation gives CASSLSRTVGNSPLHF.

The chain couples TRBV27 to TRBJ1-5; 8 bases map to TRBD1. This CDR3 contains 14 residues. Germline CDR1 is MNHEY and CDR2 is SMNVEV (reference sequence). J gave up 5 bases and V 5 bases, and 5 bases lay outside the gene matches. The CDR3 DNA reads as TGTGCCAGCAGTCCTCGACAGGGGCATCAGCCCCAGCATTTT. This gives the protein CASSPRQGHQPQHF.

The chain links TRBV24-1 to TRBJ2-1, with 8 bases lining up with TRBD2. Germline V gives CDR1 KGHDR, CDR2 SFDVKD. The junction had 2 bases not matched to a gene; V was cut back by 2 bases and J by 3 bases. The CDR3 has 15 amino acids. The CDR3 coding sequence is TGTGCCACCAGTGATTCGGGACTAGTCTACAATGAGCAGTTCTTC. As protein: CATSDSGLVYNEQFF.

In this sample, this clone turned up a few times. The J gene is TRBJ2-7, the V gene TRBV6-2 or TRBV6-3; 8 bases agree with TRBD1. J was trimmed by 4 bases and V by 0 bases; bases with no gene match: 5. The CDR3 has 15 amino acids. Germline V gene sequence: CDR1 MNHEY, CDR2 SVGEGT. In DNA form, the CDR3 reads TGTGCCAGCAGTTACTCTTCCGGGACAGGTTACGAGCAGTACTTC. This codes for CASSYSSGTGYEQYF.

This clone was detected many times. V and J are TRBV15 and TRBJ1-5, with D perhaps TRBD1 (5 bases). This CDR3 comprises 16 residues. The V gene lost 4 bases and the J gene lost 6 bases, with 19 bases spanning the gap. The germline gives CDR1 LNHNV, CDR2 YYDKDF (reference sequence). The CDR3: CATSTGVDRLGQPQHF. The CDR3 DNA reads TGTGCCACCAGCACCGGAGTCGACAGACTGGGTCAGCCCCAGCATTTT. Drawing the rest from reference TRBV15 and TRBJ1-5, the complete variable domain is DAMVIQNPRYQVTQFGKPVTLSCSQTLNHNVMYWYQQKSSQAPKLLFHYYDKDFNNEADTPDNFQSRRPNTSFCFLDIRSPGLGDTAMYLCATSTGVDRLGQPQHFGDGTRLSIL.

This chain links TRBV4-1 with TRBJ2-7; maybe TRBD2 (5 bases). V lost 0 bases, J lost 1 base, and 10 bases lay in between. This CDR3 region has 15 residues. The V gene's germline CDR1 is MGHRA and CDR2 YSYEKL. Written as DNA, the CDR3 is TGCGCCAGCAGCCAAGATCCTAGCCGGTCCTACGAGCAGTACTTC. This translates into CASSQDPSRSYEQYF.